This TCR beta chain was obtained from a study of blood T cell repertoires in COVID-19. Study information: The study drew acute and convalescent COVID-19 samples from the United States, Italy and Spain. T cells, B-cell-depleted T cells, or PBMCs provided the cDNA or gDNA that served as material.

Source study methods: Scientists estimated how many nucleated cells there were by amplifying reference gene primers. Assay used: immunoSEQ multiplex PCR; TCRdb lists only in-frame clones, some missing. V, J and clone size reflect that table, while D and trimming were determined from the DNA. The sample gives fewer than 250,000 clones, roughly 90% of which show up once; around 0.84% is in the top ten. The ends lost 6 bases at V and 15 bases at J; junction bases unmatched: 12. Germline CDR1 MNHEY, CDR2 SVGEGT. CDR3 length: 14 residues. This clone was seen just once. This chain joins TRBV6-2 or TRBV6-3 and TRBJ2-1; 12 bases are shared with TRBD2. The source is a man aged 55 to 70 with COVID-19, enrolled during active disease. Sequenced: peripheral blood. CDR3 sequence reads: CASSPMASGGVRFF. The CDR3 region has the DNA TGTGCCAGCAGCCCCATGGCTAGCGGGGGGGTTAGGTTCTTC.